This T cell receptor beta chain was captured by sequencing in a study of shared clonotypes between healthy human individuals. TCRdb's copy holds only in-frame clones and misses some; the assay was immunoSEQ multiplex PCR. The data hold a few hundred thousand clones, with roughly 79% observed a single time. V was pared by 3 bases and J by 1 base, with 6 bases between. There are 13 residues in the CDR3. Germline assignment: CDR1 SGHAT and CDR2 FQNNGV. As to this clone: In the same sample, other DNA sequences code for this CDR3.

The V gene is TRBV11-2, the J gene TRBJ1-1; D remains ambiguous. The sequenced sample was PBMCs. The TCR sequence derives from a woman between 40 and 50 years old in good health. Some clones in this sample may be carry-over from other donors' samples. CDR3 residues: CASSFGRNTEAFF. In DNA form, the CDR3 reads TGTGCCAGCAGCTTCGGTCGGAACACTGAAGCTTTCTTT. Supplemented by reference TRBV11-2 and TRBJ1-1, the full variable domain reads EAGVAQSPRYKIIEKRQSVAFWCNPISGHATLYWYQQILGQGPKLLIQFQNNGVVDDSQLPKDRFSAERLKGVDSTLKIQPAKLEDSAVYLCASSFGRNTEAFFGQGTRLTVV.